This entry lists 18 T cell receptor beta chains sequenced from one sample in a study of human T cells and chemical hapten exposure. TCRdb processed the RACE reads anew with MiXCR; each CDR3 protein has one entry. There are around 110,000 distinct CDR3 sequences in the sample; about 12% occur only once, and around 1.4% lies in the top ten. Time point: patch test 1, 2 weeks after DPC sensitization. Treatment described: therapeutic diphenylcyclopropenone sensitization with weekly scalp DPC. The source material was whole blood, sampled in connection with sensitization to the hapten diphenylcyclopropenone (DPC). The receptors come from a woman aged 50 to 60 with alopecia areata. Some clones in this sample may be carry-over from other donors' samples.

The rearrangement links TRBV2 to TRBJ1-1; D ambiguous. V was clipped by 3 bases and J by 4 bases, with 15 bases between them. This CDR3 is 15 amino acids long. Germline-derived CDR1 and CDR2 are SNHLY and FYNNEI. The chain's CDR3 is CASSDPPGSGTEAFF. In DNA, the CDR3 is TGTGCCAGCAGTGACCCTCCGGGGTCGGGCACTGAAGCTTTCTTT.

As DNA, the CDR3 is TGTGCCAGCAGCCCCAATGAGGTTAATGAAAAACTGTTTTTT. As protein: CASSPNEVNEKLFF. J is TRBJ1-4 and V is TRBV7-6, with no clear D. This CDR3 comprises 14 residues. V lost 5 bases and J lost 4, with 11 bases in between. In germline, CDR1 is SGHVS, CDR2 FNYEAQ.

This clonotype occurred many times. The chain uses TRBV28 and TRBJ1-3; a weak D match, TRBD1 (6 bases). Germline loops: CDR1 MDHEN, CDR2 SYDVKM. Trimming removed 5 bases from V and 4 bases from J, with 21 bases in between. The CDR3 has 17 residues. The CDR3 DNA reads as TGTGCCAGCAGTCCCGACCGGTGGGGGCTAATCGGAAACACCATATATTTT. Translated, it gives CASSPDRWGLIGNTIYF.

This clonotype has a count of ten or more. The chain uses TRBV7-9 and TRBJ2-7; a possible D gene is TRBD2 (6 bases). The V and J ends lost 3 bases and 0 bases respectively, with 12 bases between them. This CDR3 spans 15 amino acids. Germline-derived CDR1 and CDR2 are SEHNR and FQNEAQ (reference sequence). CDR3 nucleotide sequence: TGTGCCAGCAGCTTCGGAGGGAGGAACTCCTACGAGCAGTACTTC. It encodes CASSFGGRNSYEQYF.

The V call is TRBV7-2, the J call TRBJ2-7; 8 bases line up with TRBD2. This CDR3 region has 14 residues. Germline CDR1 reads SGHTA; CDR2 reads FQGNSA. V was clipped by 2 bases and J by 7 bases; unmatched bases: 7. The CDR3 loop is CASSLYVVAGEQYF. CDR3 sequence (DNA): TGTGCCAGCAGCTTATATGTCGTAGCGGGGGAGCAGTACTTC.

The rearrangement links TRBV7-9 to TRBJ2-4; D could derive from TRBD1 or TRBD2 (5 bases each). The V end was cut by 3 bases, the J end by 4 bases, with 13 bases between. The germline V gene encodes CDR1 SEHNR and CDR2 FQNEAQ (reference sequence). This CDR3 region has 15 residues. This CDR3 is CASSLAGTEKNIQYF. The CDR3 DNA reads as TGTGCCAGCAGCTTGGCTGGGACGGAAAAAAACATTCAGTACTTC.

The V and J genes are TRBV11-2 and TRBJ2-3; 7 bases align to TRBD2. V shed 3 bases and J 3 bases; nucleotides not matched to a gene: 9. Germline V CDR1 and CDR2: SGHAT, FQNNGV. The CDR3 is made up of 16 amino acids. The CDR3 loop is CASSFQAGVRTDTQYF. The CDR3 DNA sequence: TGTGCCAGCAGCTTCCAGGCGGGGGTTAGGACAGATACGCAGTATTTT.

The genes are TRBV28 and TRBJ2-1, with D possibly being TRBD2 (6 bases). V shed 7 bases and J shed 6 bases, with 7 bases lying between them. The CDR3 covers 11 residues. Germline loops: CDR1 MDHEN, CDR2 SYDVKM. CDR3 bases: TGTGCCAGCAACGGGGGCAATGAGCAGTTCTTC. This encodes CASNGGNEQFF.

This clonotype was counted ten times or more. J is TRBJ2-7 and V is TRBV29-1; maybe TRBD2 (7 bases). The CDR3 is 15 amino acids. CDR1 and CDR2 from the germline V gene are SQVTM and ANQGSEA. Trimming cost V 6 bases and J 0 bases, with 18 bases left between them. CDR3 DNA sequence: TGCAGCGTCGGAAGTCCCGGGGGGCGCTCCTACGAGCAGTACTTC. Protein: CSVGSPGGRSYEQYF.

This clonotype was seen a few times. The J gene is TRBJ1-6, the V gene TRBV20-1; D remains unclear. Between the trimmed V and J ends, which lost 6 bases and 15 bases, there was a span of 12 bases. Looked up from germline, CDR1 is DFQATT and CDR2 is SNEGSKA (reference sequence). This CDR3 has 10 amino acids. This CDR3 is CSASHEVLHF. Written as DNA, the CDR3 is TGCAGTGCCTCCCATGAGGTCCTCCACTTT.

This clonotype was counted many times. This sequence joins TRBV20-1 and TRBJ2-3; 9 bases match TRBD2. Germline CDR1 and CDR2: DFQATT and SNEGSKA (reference sequence). This CDR3 is 18 amino acids long. J lost 0 bases, V lost 5 bases, and 15 bases had no gene match. In DNA, the CDR3 is TGCAGTGCTGGGGTGGCGAGCGGGGGGATTTTTAGCACAGATACGCAGTATTTT. Protein: CSAGVASGGIFSTDTQYF.

The chain recombines TRBV27 with TRBJ2-7; D is uncertain. The CDR3 is 13 residues long. Germline CDR1 is MNHEY and CDR2 is SMNVEV (reference sequence). V was trimmed by 0 bases and J by 6 bases, leaving 9 bases between them. In DNA, the CDR3 is TGTGCCAGCAGTTTATCGAGTCGGGTCGAGCAGTACTTC. As protein: CASSLSSRVEQYF.

The chain recombines TRBV28 with TRBJ1-1; D gene ambiguous. The length of the CDR3 is 15 residues. V gave up 4 bases and J gave up 8 bases, with 20 bases separating them. CDR1 MDHEN and CDR2 SYDVKM come from the germline V gene. CDR3 DNA: TGTGCCAGCAGTTCTCCGACGACAAAACCCCGGGAAGCTTTCTTT. This codes for CASSSPTTKPREAFF.

There are many counts of this clonotype. The chain is built from TRBV12-3 or TRBV12-4 and TRBJ2-7; the D is unclear. This CDR3 has 12 residues. V lost 5 bases and J 0 bases, leaving 5 bases between the germline ends. CDR3: CASSRSSYEQYF. The CDR3 coding sequence is TGTGCCAGCAGTCGTAGCTCCTACGAGCAGTACTTC.

This clonotype was picked up many times. V is TRBV19 and J is TRBJ2-7; the D is unclear. V was shortened by 4 bases and J by 4 bases, with 5 bases between the two germline ends. The CDR3 is made up of 11 amino acids. Germline V gene lookup returns CDR1 LNHDA and CDR2 SQIVND (reference sequence). The CDR3 nucleotides are TGTGCCAGTAGTAATGAATACGAGCAGTACTTC. It yields the protein CASSNEYEQYF.

V is TRBV7-9 and J is TRBJ1-1; no firm D call. The length of the CDR3 is 14 residues. The germline V and J ends were trimmed by 7 bases and 13 bases, with 25 bases remaining between them. CDR1 and CDR2 (germline): SEHNR, FQNEAQ (reference sequence). The CDR3 protein is CASKVGERDGGVFF. CDR3 in DNA: TGTGCCAGCAAGGTCGGTGAGCGAGACGGCGGAGTTTTCTTT.

The chain has TRBV12-3 or TRBV12-4 and TRBJ2-7, with a weak D call TRBD1 (6 bases). This CDR3 is built from 15 residues. V gave up 6 bases and J gave up 7 bases, with 22 bases separating them. The CDR3 sequence is CASRGTSLREVEQYF. CDR3 DNA sequence: TGTGCCAGCAGGGGGACAAGCCTACGAGAAGTGGAGCAGTACTTC.

This clonotype showed up just a few times. The chain links TRBV4-1 to TRBJ2-3; D is uncertain. This CDR3 region has 14 residues. V was clipped by 1 base and J by 2 bases, with 7 bases between them. Germline lookup yields CDR1 MGHRA and CDR2 YSYEKL. The CDR3 nucleotides are TGCGCCAGCAGCCAAGGGCCAGACACAGATACGCAGTATTTT. Protein sequence: CASSQGPDTDTQYF.